The 14 T cell receptor beta chains in this list originate from one sample, sequenced in a study of T cell responses to AZD1222 COVID-19 vaccine. Using immunoSEQ multiplex PCR, the repertoire was profiled, and TCRdb retains in-frame clones only, with some absent. In the table there are around 140,000 clones, roughly 90% of which are singletons. Sequencing was performed on peripheral blood, taken on day 0 of AZD1222 vaccination. These receptors all come from an adult in good health.

The V gene is TRBV3-1 (or the pseudogene TRBV3-2), the J gene TRBJ1-2, with 7 bases identical to TRBD1. The CDR3 contains 17 residues. V trimming: 4 bases; J trimming: 4 bases; junction bases outside the gene matches: 15. Germline V lookup: CDR1 LGHDT, CDR2 YNNKEL (reference sequence). The CDR3: CASSLDRLSQRPYGYTF. Written as DNA, the CDR3 is TGTGCCAGCAGCCTGGACAGGCTCTCCCAAAGGCCCTATGGCTACACCTTC.

V gene TRBV30 combines with J gene TRBJ1-5; TRBD1 agrees at 8 bases. V lost 3 bases, J lost 1 base, and 8 bases stayed unmatched. The CDR3 loop spans 16 amino acids. Germline CDR1 reads GTSNPN; CDR2 reads SVGIG (reference sequence). The CDR3 region has the DNA TGTGCCTGGAGGAGGGCAGGGGGCGGGAGCAATCAGCCCCAGCATTTT. Translated, it gives CAWRRAGGGSNQPQHF.

The rearrangement uses TRBV23-1 and TRBJ1-1, with D unresolved. TRBV23-1 is designated an ORF whose function remains uncertain. Trimming took off 0 bases at V and 1 base at J, with 12 bases between the two ends. This CDR3 has 16 amino acids. The CDR3 loop is CASSQSSKVGNTEAFF. The CDR3, as DNA: TGCGCCAGCAGTCAATCGTCCAAGGTAGGGAACACTGAAGCTTTCTTT.

The rearrangement uses TRBV18 and TRBJ1-1, with 10 nucleotides matching TRBD1. Germline lookup yields CDR1 KGHSH and CDR2 LQKENI. The trim removed 6 bases at V and 3 bases at J, leaving 10 bases unmatched. The CDR3 consists of 16 residues. The CDR3 bases are TGTGCCAGCTCGCTTCTCGCCGGGACAGGGGACACTGAAGCTTTCTTT. Amino acids: CASSLLAGTGDTEAFF.

The chain links TRBV24-1 to TRBJ1-1; D gene unclear. The CDR3 consists of 10 residues. V was clipped by 12 bases and J by 11 bases, with 15 bases between them. Germline V gives CDR1 KGHDR, CDR2 SFDVKD. CDR3 in amino acids: CAPHARFAFF. The CDR3 nucleotides are TGTGCCCCCCACGCACGATTCGCTTTCTTT.

This chain uses TRBV18 with TRBJ1-4; D might be TRBD1 (6 bases). Trimming cost V 6 bases and J 7 bases, with 12 bases left between them. Germline V lookup: CDR1 KGHSH, CDR2 LQKENI. This CDR3 spans 13 amino acids. As DNA, the CDR3 is TGTGCCAGCTCGCCAGGGGAGGGTGAAAAACTGTTTTTT. This gives the protein CASSPGEGEKLFF. Variable domain in full (rest from reference TRBV18 and TRBJ1-4): NAGVMQNPRHLVRRRGQEARLRCSPMKGHSHVYWYRQLPEEGLKFMVYLQKENIIDESGMPKERFSAEFPKEGPSILRIQQVVRGDSAAYFCASSPGEGEKLFFGSGTQLSVL.

This clone appeared a single time. The rearrangement links TRBV14 to TRBJ1-1; D gene unclear. CDR1 is SGHDN, CDR2 FVKESK, per germline. Trimming cost V 4 bases and J 5 bases, with 17 bases left between them. CDR3 length: 15 amino acids. CDR3 in DNA: TGTGCCAGCAGCCCACTACCGTCCCCGGGAACTGAAGCTTTCTTT. Amino acids: CASSPLPSPGTEAFF.

The V and J genes are TRBV11-3 and TRBJ2-1; D is uncertain. V lost 0 bases to trimming and J lost 5 bases, with 14 bases between them. The CDR3 consists of 16 residues. Germline V lookup: CDR1 SGHNT, CDR2 YENEEA. This CDR3 is CASSLEDVRTNNEQFF. The CDR3 nucleotides are TGTGCCAGCAGCTTAGAAGACGTACGGACCAACAATGAGCAGTTCTTC.

The V and J genes are TRBV12-3 or TRBV12-4 and TRBJ2-3; tentatively, D is TRBD2 (5 bases). V shed 6 bases and J shed 9 bases, with 10 bases lying between them. This CDR3 contains 11 residues. The CDR3 DNA follows: TGTGCCAGCAGCCCCCGCGGGACGCAGTATTTT. Translating gives CASSPRGTQYF.

This chain connects TRBV30 to TRBJ2-2; D tentatively reads TRBD1 or TRBD2 (5 bases each). Germline V gives CDR1 GTSNPN, CDR2 SVGIG (reference sequence). This CDR3 is 13 amino acids long. Trimming left V 0 bases short and J 8 bases short, with 10 bases between. The CDR3 loop is CAWSVSGLGELFF. In nucleotides, the CDR3 is TGTGCCTGGAGTGTATCGGGGCTGGGGGAGCTGTTTTTT.

The V gene is TRBV2, the J gene TRBJ2-3, with D possibly TRBD1 on 6 matching bases. CDR1 and CDR2 from the germline V gene are SNHLY and FYNNEI. This CDR3 region has 13 residues. V lost 4 bases to trimming and J lost 9 bases, with 14 bases between them. The CDR3 reads CASSGPLQGTQYF. DNA for the CDR3: TGTGCCAGCAGTGGCCCTCTACAGGGAACGCAGTATTTT.

The rearrangement joins TRBV10-3 to TRBJ2-7; 8 bases line up with TRBD2. The V segment lost 0 bases and the J segment 3 bases; nucleotides outside the gene matches: 7. The CDR3 covers 16 residues. Germline V gene data show CDR1 as ENHRY and CDR2 as SYGVKD. CDR3 coding DNA: TGTGCCATCAGTGAGTCGGCGAGGCGGGGGGACTACGAGCAGTACTTC. Translated: CAISESARRGDYEQYF.

The rearrangement joins TRBV27 to TRBJ1-1, with 9 bases fitting TRBD1. Trimming removed 5 bases from V and 11 bases from J; junction bases left unmatched: 12. Germline V lookup: CDR1 MNHEY, CDR2 SMNVEV (reference sequence). The CDR3 runs to 14 residues. The CDR3 DNA is TGTGCCAGCAGTGCACCGGGACAGGGAAAGAATGCTTTCTTT. It specifies CASSAPGQGKNAFF.

The chain joins TRBV18 to TRBJ2-7, with D possibly TRBD2 on 5 matching bases. The CDR3 sequence is 15 residues long. CDR1 is KGHSH, CDR2 LQKENI, per germline. Trimming pared 3 bases from V and 6 bases from J, leaving 18 bases between. The CDR3 region has the DNA TGTGCCAGCTCACCGTTGAGGGCCTCGGGGTCCGAGCAGTACTTC. This sequence encodes CASSPLRASGSEQYF.